This T cell receptor beta chain was sequenced for a study of blood T cell repertoires in COVID-19. Overall study context: The origin of the acute and convalescent COVID-19 samples was the United States, Italy and Spain. T cells, B-cell-depleted T cells, or PBMCs provided the cDNA or gDNA that served as material.

The Seattle patients, enrolled during active infection, were followed longitudinally. The CDR3 is 15 residues long. Trimming took 4 bases from V and 9 from J; bases not matched to a gene: 6. Germline-derived CDR1 and CDR2 are MNHEY and SVGAGI. Clones were read by immunoSEQ multiplex PCR, and TCRdb kept only the in-frame ones, dropping some. This sample has about 160,000 clones, with around 82% found just once. Source material: peripheral blood. This clonotype originated in a man older than 75 with COVID-19, enrolled during active disease. The chain employs TRBV6-5 and TRBJ1-6, with TRBD1 identical over 10 bases. The CDR3 region has the DNA TGTGCCAGCAGTTCCGCCGGGACAGGGGTTTCACCCCTCCACTTT. Amino acid sequence: CASSSAGTGVSPLHF.